The present entry profiles one TCR beta chain with its context. The antigen remains unidentified. The data were taken from a study of shared clonotypes between healthy human individuals. General study points: Donor scarcity curtailed the genetic and exposure-history diversity represented herein.

TCRdb keeps only in-frame clones here, not all; method: immunoSEQ multiplex PCR. Of around 370,000 clones in the sample, 95% to 97% were seen once. V lost 7 bases, J lost 3 bases, and 10 bases lay in between. CDR1 and CDR2 from the germline V gene are SGHAT and FQNNGV. The CDR3 spans 13 residues. What was sequenced was memory CD8+ T cells sorted from blood. The subset denotes: CD45RO+ cells pooled with CCR7-negative TemRA cells. The chain joins TRBV11-2 to TRBJ2-1; TRBD1 might be the D (5 bases). The origin of this receptor is a man younger than 45 in good health. The chain's CDR3 is CASTAGFYNEQFF. In DNA form, the CDR3 reads TGTGCCAGCACTGCAGGGTTCTACAATGAGCAGTTCTTC.